This TCR beta chain was found in a study of OX40 agonist ivuxolimab in advanced cancers. Study information: Enrollees could have had prior anti-PD-1, anti-PD-L1 or anti-CTLA-4 therapy, which 40% to 45% had received. Study-wide findings and caveats: The antigen specificity of the peripheral T cells (those that were expanded) was not determined. Clones of CD4+ and CD8+ blood T cells grew by week 6 at doses of 0.1 to 3.0 mg/kg.

As to this clone: The antigen is not known.

Enrollment shut out patients with autoimmune disease history or systemic immunosuppression. Generated by immunoSEQ multiplex PCR, the TCRdb table keeps only in-frame clones and is missing some. Here the sample spans about 66,000 clones, 85% to 90% being singletons. Germline-derived CDR1 and CDR2 are LNHDA and SQIVND (reference sequence). V was shortened by 3 bases and J by 5 bases, with 17 bases between the two germline ends. The CDR3 spans 17 residues. The sequence was collected from an adult with an advanced solid tumor such as melanoma, head and neck, liver or kidney cancer. This chain links TRBV19 with TRBJ1-6, with D possibly being TRBD1 (5 bases). The input for sequencing was CD4+ or CD8+ T cells sorted from blood, taken in a trial of the OX40 agonist ivuxolimab. The CDR3 coding sequence is TGTGCCAGTAGTATCTCTCTTACAGGACGTAATAATTCACCCCTCCACTTT. It translates to CASSISLTGRNNSPLHF. Drawing the rest from reference TRBV19 and TRBJ1-6, the complete variable domain is DGGITQSPKYLFRKEGQNVTLSCEQNLNHDAMYWYRQDPGQGLRLIYYSQIVNDFQKGDIAEGYSVSREKKESFPLTVTSAQKNPTAFYLCASSISLTGRNNSPLHFGNGTRLTVT.